A selection of T cell receptor beta chains follows, all from one sample in a study of cytomegalovirus exposure and HLA in healthy donors. Clones were read by immunoSEQ multiplex PCR, and TCRdb kept only the in-frame ones, dropping some. Its table lists about 140,000 clones. Sequencing used PBMCs. The receptors derive from a male donor in good health and CMV-seronegative. The CDR3 runs from the conserved cysteine through the conserved F or W. The D gene is left open where the match is weak.

v_gene	d_gene	j_gene	CDR3nt	CDR3aa
TRBV6-1	TRBD1	TRBJ1-4	TGTGCCAGCAGTGAAGTATATTACGGAGGGGGCGCGACTAATGAAAAACTGTTTTTT	CASSEVYYGGGATNEKLFF
TRBV30	.	TRBJ1-2	TGTGCCTGGAGTACGGACTTGGGCTACACCTTC	CAWSTDLGYTF
TRBV9	.	TRBJ1-5	TGTGCCAGCAGCGGCGGGGGGGGCGATCAGCCCCAGCATTTT	CASSGGGGDQPQHF
TRBV29-1	TRBD1	TRBJ1-1	TGCAGCGTTGAAACCCGACAGGGAGGACTGGCTTTCTTT	CSVETRQGGLAFF
TRBV7-2	.	TRBJ1-1	TGTGCCAGCAGCTCGATTTATGACTACTACACTGAAGCTTTCTTT	CASSSIYDYYTEAFF
TRBV11-2	.	TRBJ2-7	TGTGCCAGCAGCTTATCCGGCCTAAGCGACGAGCAGTACTTC	CASSLSGLSDEQYF
TRBV6-5	.	TRBJ2-2	TGTGCCAGCAGTTACGAGACACAGAACACCGGGGAGCTGTTTTTT	CASSYETQNTGELFF
TRBV25-1	.	TRBJ2-3	TGTGCCAGCACCCCTTCGGGGACTAGCACAGATACGCAGTATTTT	CASTPSGTSTDTQYF
TRBV5-1	.	TRBJ2-5	TGCGCCAGCAGCTTGGGGCGGGGCGGGGACGTAGAGGAGACCCAGTACTTC	CASSLGRGGDVEETQYF
TRBV18	TRBD1	TRBJ1-1	TGTGCCAGCTCAAATCCCCCGGGACAGGGAAACACTGAAGCTTTCTTT	CASSNPPGQGNTEAFF
TRBV6-6	TRBD1	TRBJ2-1	TGTGCCAGCACTCCGGCCGGGACAGGTGGGATTGAGCAGTTCTTC	CASTPAGTGGIEQFF
TRBV11-2	TRBD2	TRBJ2-2	TGTGCCAGCAGCTCTAGCGGGAGCGGGGAGCTGTTTTTT	CASSSSGSGELFF
TRBV7-3	TRBD2	TRBJ2-5	TGTGCCAGCAGCTCCGCCCACCTGGGGGGGCAAGAGACCCAGTACTTC	CASSSAHLGGQETQYF
TRBV6-1	.	TRBJ1-2	TGTGCCAGCAGTGAATGGCGGGTCCAGGGGCTCTATGGCTACACCTTC	CASSEWRVQGLYGYTF
TRBV29-1	TRBD1	TRBJ2-5	TGCAGCGTACCGGGACAGGGGCTCCAAGAGACCCAGTACTTC	CSVPGQGLQETQYF